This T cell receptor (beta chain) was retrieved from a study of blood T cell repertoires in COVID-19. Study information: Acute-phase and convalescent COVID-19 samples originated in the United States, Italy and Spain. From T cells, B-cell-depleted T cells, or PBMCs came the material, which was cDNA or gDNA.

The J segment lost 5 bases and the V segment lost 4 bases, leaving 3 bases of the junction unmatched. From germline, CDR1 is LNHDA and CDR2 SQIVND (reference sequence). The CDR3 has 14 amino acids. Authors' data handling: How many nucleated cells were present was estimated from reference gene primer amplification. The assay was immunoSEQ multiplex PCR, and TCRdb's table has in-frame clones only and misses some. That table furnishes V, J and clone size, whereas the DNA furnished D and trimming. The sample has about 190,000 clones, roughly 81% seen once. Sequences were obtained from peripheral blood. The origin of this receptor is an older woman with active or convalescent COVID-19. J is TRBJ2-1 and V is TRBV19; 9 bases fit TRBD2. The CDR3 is CASSRRLADNEQFF. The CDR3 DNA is TGTGCCAGTAGTAGGCGACTAGCGGACAATGAGCAGTTCTTC.